This T cell receptor beta chain was recorded in a study of T cell repertoires in cytomegalovirus infection. Across the whole study: TCR beta signatures that were public indicated CMV infection and matching HLA type.

The CDR3 has 14 amino acids. Germline CDR1 and CDR2: MDHEN and SYDVKM. The V end lost 5 bases, the J end lost 8 bases, and 16 bases lay between the germline ends. Each CDR3 protein is one row after TCRdb ran MiXCR on the reads. The sample consists of approximately 300,000 distinct CDR3 sequences, roughly 25% of them appearing once. Findings and limits, study-wide: It was HLA-C-restricted CMV-specific TCR beta clonotypes that dominated the response ex vivo. Cumulative public TCR beta family frequency identified CMV carriers with the relevant HLA.

This clonotype has more than one count but fewer than ten. Its cognate antigen is unknown. The TCR sequence derives from a human donor in good health (CMV status not recorded). Some clones in this sample may be carry-over from other donors' samples. This sample comprised cultured PBMCs, obtained from culture after CMV antigen stimulation. This rearrangement joins TRBV28 to TRBJ1-3, with unresolved D. The CDR3 region has the DNA TGTGCCAGCAGTCGACCGGACCGCGGGGACACCATATATTTT. As protein: CASSRPDRGDTIYF.